Sequencing of this T cell receptor beta chain was carried out in a study of blood T cell repertoires in COVID-19. The wider study: T cells, B-cell-depleted T cells, or PBMCs provided the cDNA or gDNA that served as material.

Produced via immunoSEQ multiplex PCR; TCRdb's table is partial and in-frame only. This sample has around 400,000 clones; approximately 89% occur once, and the top ten carry about 0.83%. Germline loops: CDR1 SGHVS, CDR2 FQNEAQ. Trimming cost V 1 base and J 1 base, with 11 bases left between them. The CDR3 loop spans 15 amino acids. Participant age was about 18 to 95 years, and participants resided in approximately 25 US areas. Clinical history as reported by participants underpinned cohort assignment. Exposed enrollees encountered a COVID-19 case at some point within 2 weeks before study entry. The receptor was isolated from a woman in her thirties or forties who had been exposed to COVID-19. This chain joins TRBV7-8 and TRBJ2-7; no clear D gene. The sequencing input was PBMCs or T cells enriched from blood (not recorded which). CDR3 in amino acids: CASSLGGSNSYEQYF. Here the CDR3 DNA reads TGTGCCAGCAGCTTAGGAGGCTCCAATTCCTACGAGCAGTACTTC.